A single T cell receptor beta chain is shown here with its context. This record comes from a study of blood T cell repertoires in COVID-19. Study-level information: Samples taken during acute and convalescent COVID-19 were collected in the United States, Italy and Spain. T cells, B-cell-depleted T cells, or PBMCs supplied cDNA or gDNA.

Original processing notes: Reference gene primer amplification gave estimated nucleated cell counts. The protocol was immunoSEQ multiplex PCR, while the TCRdb copy is restricted to in-frame clones and leaves out a portion. That table gives V, J and clone size, and the DNA gave D and trimming. The profile shows 29,000 or so clones, over 75% of them singletons. This CDR3 contains 16 residues. CDR1 is SGHAT and CDR2 is FQNNGV in the germline V gene. Trimming stripped 2 bases from V and 0 bases from J, with 10 bases between. V gene TRBV11-2 combines with J gene TRBJ2-2; D possibly corresponds to TRBD2 (6 bases). This sequence originates from a woman between 65 and 79 years old with active or convalescent COVID-19. The sequenced sample was peripheral blood. In DNA, the CDR3 is TGTGCCAGCAGCTTAAGGCGGGGAGCGAACACCGGGGAGCTGTTTTTT. Its translation: CASSLRRGANTGELFF.